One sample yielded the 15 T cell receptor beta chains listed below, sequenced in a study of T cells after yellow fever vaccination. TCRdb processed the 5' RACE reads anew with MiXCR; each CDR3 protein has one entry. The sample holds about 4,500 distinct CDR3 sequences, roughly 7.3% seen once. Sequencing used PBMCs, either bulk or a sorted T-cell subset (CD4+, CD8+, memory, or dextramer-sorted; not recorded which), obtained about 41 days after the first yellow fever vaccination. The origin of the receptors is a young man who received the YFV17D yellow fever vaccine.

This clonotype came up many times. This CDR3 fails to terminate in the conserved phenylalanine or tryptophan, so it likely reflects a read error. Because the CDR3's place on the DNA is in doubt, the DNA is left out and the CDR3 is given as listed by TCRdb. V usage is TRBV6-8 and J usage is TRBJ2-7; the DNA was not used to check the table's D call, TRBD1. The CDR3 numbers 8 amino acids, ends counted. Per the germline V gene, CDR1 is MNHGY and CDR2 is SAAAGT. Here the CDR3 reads CASSYPVL.

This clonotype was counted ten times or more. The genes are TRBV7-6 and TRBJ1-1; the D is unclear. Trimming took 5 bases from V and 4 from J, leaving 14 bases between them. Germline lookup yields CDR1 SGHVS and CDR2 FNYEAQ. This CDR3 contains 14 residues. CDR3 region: CASSTYPTGTEAFF. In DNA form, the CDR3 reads TGTGCCAGCAGCACTTATCCGACGGGCACTGAAGCTTTCTTT.

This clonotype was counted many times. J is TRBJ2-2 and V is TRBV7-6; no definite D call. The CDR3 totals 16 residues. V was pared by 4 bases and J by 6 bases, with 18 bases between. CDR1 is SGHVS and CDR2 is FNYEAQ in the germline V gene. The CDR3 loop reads CASSSTPTQGPGELFF. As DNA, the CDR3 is TGTGCCAGCAGCTCAACCCCGACCCAAGGGCCCGGGGAGCTGTTTTTT.

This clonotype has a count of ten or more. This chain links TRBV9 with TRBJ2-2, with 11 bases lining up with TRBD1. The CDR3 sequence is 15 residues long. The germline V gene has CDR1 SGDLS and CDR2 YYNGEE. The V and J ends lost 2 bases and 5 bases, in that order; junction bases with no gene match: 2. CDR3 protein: CASSVDRGRTGELFF. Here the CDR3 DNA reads TGTGCCAGCAGCGTGGACAGGGGGCGGACCGGGGAGCTGTTTTTT.

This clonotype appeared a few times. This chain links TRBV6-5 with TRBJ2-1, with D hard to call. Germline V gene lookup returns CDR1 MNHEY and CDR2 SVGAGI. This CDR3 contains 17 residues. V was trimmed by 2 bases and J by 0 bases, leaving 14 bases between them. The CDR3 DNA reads TGTGCCAGCAGTTACGGAGACGGAAGGAGCTCCTACAATGAGCAGTTCTTC. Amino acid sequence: CASSYGDGRSSYNEQFF.

CDR3 sequence (DNA): TGTGCCCTCAGCTTTTGGACACCCTACGAGCAGTACTTC. Protein product: CALSFWTPYEQYF. The J gene is TRBJ2-7, the V gene TRBV13, with TRBD1 as a possible D gene (5 bases). The CDR3 sequence is 13 residues long. Germline V gene sequence: CDR1 PRHDT, CDR2 FYEKMQ (reference sequence). V shed 11 bases and J shed 2 bases, with 16 bases lying between them.

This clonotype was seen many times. As DNA, the CDR3 is TGTGCCAGCAGTTACGGGCGTCCCGGGCTGAACACCGGGGAGCTGTTTTTT. It is translated as CASSYGRPGLNTGELFF. This chain connects TRBV6-2 or TRBV6-3 to TRBJ2-2; D remains ambiguous. The CDR3 has 17 amino acids. V shed 2 bases and J shed 1 base, with 14 bases lying between them. CDR1 and CDR2 (germline): MNHEY, SVGEGT.

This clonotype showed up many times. The CDR3 DNA reads as TGTGCCAGCAGCTTAGCGCGGGGGGGGGCCACTGAAGCTTTCTTT. This codes for CASSLARGGATEAFF. This sequence joins TRBV7-9 and TRBJ1-1; weak D call: TRBD1 (6 bases). Germline V gene sequence: CDR1 SEHNR, CDR2 FQNEAQ (reference sequence). The CDR3 length is 15 residues. The V end lost 0 bases, the J end lost 4 bases, and 12 bases lay between the germline ends.

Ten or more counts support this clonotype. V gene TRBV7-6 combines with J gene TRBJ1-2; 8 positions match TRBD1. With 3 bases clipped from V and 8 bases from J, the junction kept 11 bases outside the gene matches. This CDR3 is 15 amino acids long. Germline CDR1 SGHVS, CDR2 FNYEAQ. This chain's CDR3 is CASSFAGQGTGGYTF. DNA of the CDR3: TGTGCCAGCAGCTTCGCCGGACAGGGAACGGGGGGCTACACCTTC.

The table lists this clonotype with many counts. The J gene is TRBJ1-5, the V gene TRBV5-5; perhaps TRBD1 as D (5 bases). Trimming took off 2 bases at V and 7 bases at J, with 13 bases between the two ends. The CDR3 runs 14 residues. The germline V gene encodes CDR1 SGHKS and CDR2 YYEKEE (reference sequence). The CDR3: CASSFFRGGQPQHF. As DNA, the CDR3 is TGTGCCAGCAGCTTCTTCCGGGGCGGCCAGCCCCAGCATTTT.

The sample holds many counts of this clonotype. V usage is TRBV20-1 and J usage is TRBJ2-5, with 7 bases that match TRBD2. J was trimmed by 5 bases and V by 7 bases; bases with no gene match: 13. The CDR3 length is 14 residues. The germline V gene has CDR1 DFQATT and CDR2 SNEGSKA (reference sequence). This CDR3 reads CSVPTRGVGETQYF. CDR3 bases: TGCAGTGTCCCAACACGGGGGGTCGGTGAGACCCAGTACTTC.

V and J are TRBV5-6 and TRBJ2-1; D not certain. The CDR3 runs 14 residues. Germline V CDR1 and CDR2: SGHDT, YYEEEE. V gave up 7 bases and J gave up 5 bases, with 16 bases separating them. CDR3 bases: TGTGCCAGCGGCCCCGGGCGACGGCACAATGAGCAGTTCTTC. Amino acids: CASGPGRRHNEQFF. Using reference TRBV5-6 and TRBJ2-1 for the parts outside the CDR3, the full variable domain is DAGVTQSPTHLIKTRGQQVTLRCSPKSGHDTVSWYQQALGQGPQFIFQYYEEEERQRGNFPDRFSGHQFPNYSSELNVNALLLGDSALYLCASGPGRRHNEQFFGPGTRLTVL.

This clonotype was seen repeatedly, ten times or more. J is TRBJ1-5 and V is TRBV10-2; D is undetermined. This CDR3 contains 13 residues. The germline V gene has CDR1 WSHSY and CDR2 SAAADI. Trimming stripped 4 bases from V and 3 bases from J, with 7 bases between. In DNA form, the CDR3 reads TGCGCCAGCAGTGTATGGGACAATCAGCCCCAGCATTTT. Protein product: CASSVWDNQPQHF.

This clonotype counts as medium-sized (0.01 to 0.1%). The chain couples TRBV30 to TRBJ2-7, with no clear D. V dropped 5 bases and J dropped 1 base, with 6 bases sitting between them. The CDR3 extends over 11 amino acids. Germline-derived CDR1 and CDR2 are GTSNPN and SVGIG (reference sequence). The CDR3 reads CAWGQSYEQYF. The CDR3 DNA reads TGTGCCTGGGGGCAGTCCTACGAGCAGTACTTC.

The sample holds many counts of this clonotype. CDR3 loop: CASSEPVRASGGYNEQFF. CDR3 sequence (DNA): TGTGCCAGCAGCGAACCAGTCAGGGCTAGCGGGGGCTACAATGAGCAGTTCTTC. The chain links TRBV12-3 or TRBV12-4 to TRBJ2-1; the match to TRBD2 covers 10 bases. The ends lost 6 bases at V and 3 bases at J; junction bases unmatched: 14. The CDR3 totals 18 residues.